The sequence of this T cell receptor beta chain was determined in a study of blood T cell repertoires in COVID-19. CDR1 and CDR2 (germline): MNHEY, SMNVEV (reference sequence). V was pared by 7 bases and J by 9 bases, with 13 bases between. The CDR3 is made up of 13 amino acids. Data came from immunoSEQ multiplex PCR; TCRdb stores just in-frame clones and leaves some out. The data hold tens of thousands of clones, with over 70% observed a single time. The sequencing sample was made of peripheral blood. This chain connects TRBV27 to TRBJ1-6; weak D call: TRBD1 (5 bases). This receptor was taken from a man aged 50 or older with active COVID-19. The CDR3 DNA reads TGTGCCAGCACCGGGGGATTTAGTTCACCCCTCCACTTT. The encoded protein is CASTGGFSSPLHF.